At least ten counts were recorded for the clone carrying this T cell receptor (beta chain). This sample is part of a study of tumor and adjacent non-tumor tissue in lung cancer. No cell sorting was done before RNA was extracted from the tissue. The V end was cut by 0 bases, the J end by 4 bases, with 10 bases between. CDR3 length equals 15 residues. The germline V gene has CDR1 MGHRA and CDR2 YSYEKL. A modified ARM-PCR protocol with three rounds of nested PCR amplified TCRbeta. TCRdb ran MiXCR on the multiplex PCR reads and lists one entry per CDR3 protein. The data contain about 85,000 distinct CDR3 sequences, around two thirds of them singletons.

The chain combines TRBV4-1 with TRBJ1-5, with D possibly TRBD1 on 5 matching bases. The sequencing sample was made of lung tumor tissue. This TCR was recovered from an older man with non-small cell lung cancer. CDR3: CASSQDPGPNQPQHF. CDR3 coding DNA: TGCGCCAGCAGCCAAGATCCGGGACCAAATCAGCCCCAGCATTTT.